This T cell receptor (beta chain) derives from a study of T cell responses to AZD1222 COVID-19 vaccine. The overall study: Second-dose intervals near 4 or 12 weeks were combined. Whole-study findings and limits: Baseline seropositives among AZD1222 recipients totaled only 5 to 7.

A note on this clone: Antigen unknown.

Trimming took off 10 bases at V and 3 bases at J, with 16 bases between the two ends. This CDR3 spans 13 amino acids. The V gene's germline CDR1 is MNHEY and CDR2 SVGAGI. Using immunoSEQ multiplex PCR, the repertoire was profiled, and TCRdb retains in-frame clones only, with some absent. Seen here are roughly 100,000 clones, roughly 90% observed once, and the top ten hold about 2.7%. This sequence originates from an adult in good health. The V gene is TRBV6-5, the J gene TRBJ2-7; possibly TRBD1 for D (6 bases). The sequenced sample was peripheral blood, obtained on day 0 of AZD1222 vaccination. The CDR3 is CATSDRPGYEQYF. CDR3 nucleotide sequence: TGTGCCACCTCCGACAGGCCAGGCTACGAGCAGTACTTC.